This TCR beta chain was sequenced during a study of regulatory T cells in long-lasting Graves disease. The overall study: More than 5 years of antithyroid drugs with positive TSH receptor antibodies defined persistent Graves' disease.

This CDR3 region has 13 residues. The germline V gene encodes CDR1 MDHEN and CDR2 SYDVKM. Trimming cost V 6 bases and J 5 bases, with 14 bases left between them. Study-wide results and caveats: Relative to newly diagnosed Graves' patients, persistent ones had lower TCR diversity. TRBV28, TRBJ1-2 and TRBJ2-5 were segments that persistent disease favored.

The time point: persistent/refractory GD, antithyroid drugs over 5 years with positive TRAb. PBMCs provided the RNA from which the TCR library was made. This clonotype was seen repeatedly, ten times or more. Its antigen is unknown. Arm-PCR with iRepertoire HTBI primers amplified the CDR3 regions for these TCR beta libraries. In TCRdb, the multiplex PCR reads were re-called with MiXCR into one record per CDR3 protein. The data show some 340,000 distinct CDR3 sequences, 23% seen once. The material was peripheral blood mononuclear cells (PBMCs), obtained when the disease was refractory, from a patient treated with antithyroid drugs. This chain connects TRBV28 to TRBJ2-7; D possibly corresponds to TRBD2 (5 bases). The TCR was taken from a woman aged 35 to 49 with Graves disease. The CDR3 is CASSFIARDEQYF. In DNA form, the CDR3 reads TGTGCCAGCAGCTTCATAGCGAGGGACGAGCAGTACTTC.